This passage covers 12 T cell receptor beta chains from one sample sequenced in a study of STAT5B mutations in CD4+ large granular lymphocyte leukemia. Using immunoSEQ multiplex PCR, the repertoire was profiled, and TCRdb retains in-frame clones only, with some absent. The sample carries approximately 39,000 clones, almost 85% recorded once. Sequencing was done on a sample of CD4+ T cells from blood buffy coats. Receptors originate from a human donor in good health.

The chain has TRBV7-2 and TRBJ1-5; TRBD1 is a possible D gene (5 bases). Germline CDR1 and CDR2: SGHTA and FQGNSA. Trimming pared 2 bases from V and 7 bases from J, leaving 24 bases between. CDR3 length equals 18 residues. The CDR3 nucleotides read TGTGCCAGCAGCTTATACGGGACCCCCGGGACTCAAAACCAGCCCCAGCATTTT. Translation gives CASSLYGTPGTQNQPQHF.

The rearrangement uses TRBV5-1 and TRBJ1-6, with D unclear. The CDR3 runs 16 residues. V dropped 0 bases and J dropped 7 bases, with 14 bases sitting between them. From germline, CDR1 is SGHRS and CDR2 YFSETQ. The CDR3 spells CASSLGPSKGNSPLHF. As DNA, the CDR3 is TGCGCCAGCAGCTTGGGTCCATCCAAGGGAAATTCACCCCTCCACTTT.

This chain connects TRBV4-2 to TRBJ1-6; D is possibly TRBD1 (6 bases). The CDR3 totals 15 residues. V was clipped by 0 bases and J by 9 bases, with 12 bases between them. The germline V gene has CDR1 LGHNA and CDR2 YNFKEQ. The CDR3 DNA sequence: TGTGCCAGCAGCCAAGAGGGGGCGCGAGGTTCACCCCTCCACTTT. Translation: CASSQEGARGSPLHF.

This clone was found a few times. V gene TRBV5-4 combines with J gene TRBJ2-7, with D perhaps matching TRBD2 (6 bases). Germline V gives CDR1 SGHNT, CDR2 YYREEE (reference sequence). Trimming stripped 3 bases from V and 13 bases from J, with 20 bases between. This CDR3 contains 13 residues. The CDR3 DNA sequence: TGTGCCAGCAGCTCCCTCCTGACGGGGGAGGTTTACTTC. Translated: CASSSLLTGEVYF.

The genes are TRBV6-1 and TRBJ1-2; the D gene is possibly TRBD1 (6 bases). Germline assignment: CDR1 MNHNS and CDR2 SASEGT. The CDR3 is made up of 14 amino acids. Trimming cost V 10 bases and J 0 bases, with 15 bases left between them. In DNA, the CDR3 is TGTGCCACCAGGGGTCCAGTAGCTAACTATGGCTACACCTTC. Its protein is CATRGPVANYGYTF.

The rearrangement uses TRBV2 and TRBJ1-3; TRBD1 might be the D (5 bases). Germline lookup yields CDR1 SNHLY and CDR2 FYNNEI. Trimming shortened V by 3 bases and J by 3 bases, and 15 bases separated the two germline ends. The CDR3 is 16 residues long. The CDR3 sequence is CASSEREGRFGNTIYF. The CDR3 DNA is TGTGCCAGCAGTGAGCGGGAGGGGCGGTTTGGAAACACCATATATTTT.

The DNA for the CDR3 is TGTGCCAGTAGCAGGGACAGCCTAGGGGAGACCCAGTACTTC. It translates to CASSRDSLGETQYF. The V call is TRBV19, the J call TRBJ2-5; the match to TRBD1 covers 7 bases. With 6 bases clipped from V and 5 bases from J, the junction kept 9 bases outside the gene matches. Germline V gene sequence: CDR1 LNHDA, CDR2 SQIVND (reference sequence). The CDR3 loop spans 14 amino acids.

CDR3 loop: CASSLAGGSSYNSPLHF. CDR3 bases: TGCGCCAGCAGCTTGGCCGGGGGCAGCTCTTATAATTCACCCCTCCACTTT. The chain joins TRBV5-1 to TRBJ1-6; D possibly corresponds to TRBD1 (6 bases). V was shortened by 0 bases and J by 4 bases, with 14 bases between the two germline ends. Germline V lookup: CDR1 SGHRS, CDR2 YFSETQ. The CDR3 is made up of 17 amino acids.

The gene calls are TRBV10-2 and TRBJ1-1; a possible D gene is TRBD1 (5 bases). CDR1 and CDR2 from the germline V gene are WSHSY and SAAADI. V shed 0 bases and J shed 6 bases, with 17 bases lying between them. The CDR3 is 16 amino acids. CDR3 in amino acids: CASSESTYTGEAEAFF. CDR3 nucleotides: TGCGCCAGCAGTGAGTCGACGTATACGGGGGAAGCTGAAGCTTTCTTT.

This clone was seen more than once but under ten times. The germline gene is not matched at one end of the junction; a read error may be the cause. The chain is built from TRBV7-9 and TRBJ1-1; D remains unclear. Looked up from germline, CDR1 is SEHNR and CDR2 is FQNEAQ (reference sequence). The CDR3 has 13 residues. The CDR3 sequence is CASSLGQNIEAFF. The DNA for the CDR3 is TGTGCCAGCAGCTTAGGGCAGAACATTGAAGCTTTCTTT.

The chain has TRBV2 and TRBJ2-3, with 7 bases lining up with TRBD1. V lost 6 bases, J lost 3 bases, and 6 bases stayed unmatched. CDR3 length: 14 residues. CDR1 is SNHLY and CDR2 is FYNNEI in the germline V gene. CDR3 sequence: CASSERGLTDTQYF. CDR3 nucleotide sequence: TGTGCCAGCAGCGAAAGGGGGCTGACAGATACGCAGTATTTT.

The chain recombines TRBV7-3 with TRBJ2-2; D is possibly TRBD2 (5 bases). This CDR3 region has 16 residues. Trimming took off 1 base at V and 1 base at J, with 10 bases between the two ends. Germline assignment: CDR1 SGHTA and CDR2 FQGTGA. Here the CDR3 reads CASSLNTGLNTGELFF. For the CDR3, the DNA is TGTGCCAGCAGCTTAAATACGGGGTTGAACACCGGGGAGCTGTTTTTT.